The sequence of this T cell receptor beta chain was determined in a study of OX40 agonist ivuxolimab in advanced cancers. For the wider study: The costimulatory receptor OX40 (CD134) was targeted by ivuxolimab, a fully human IgG2 agonistic monoclonal antibody. Patients were allowed to have had prior anti-PD-1, anti-PD-L1 or anti-CTLA-4 therapy, and 40% of the dose-escalation patients had previously received checkpoint inhibitors. Peripheral TCRbeta sequencing aimed to test whether ivuxolimab altered TCR sequence diversity and caused clonal T-cell expansion. The paper describes the monotherapy dose-escalation part (N ≈ 51 patients) of the phase I trial of ivuxolimab. Intravenous ivuxolimab was administered to patients every 2 weeks at six dose levels: 0.01, 0.1, 0.3, 1.5, 3 and 10 mg/kg. A male proportion of 70% to 90% and a mean age of approximately 60 years, ranging from about 20 to 80, were recorded for the dose-escalation cohort. Three dose-escalation patients achieved partial responses, one with hepatocellular carcinoma and two with cutaneous melanoma. Of the approximately 50 patients in dose escalation, about 20 had hepatocellular carcinoma, some 15 had melanoma, 9 had renal cell carcinoma and 9 had head and neck cancer. Broad study findings and their caveats: Low levels of normalized T-cell clonal expansion were also seen in some patients who did not respond. At doses from 0.1 to 3.0 mg/kg, clonal expansion was seen in both CD4+ and CD8+ blood T cells between baseline and week 6. Antigen specificity was not determined for the clonally expanded peripheral T cells. After ivuxolimab, CD8+ T cells had more expanded clones than CD4+ T cells on average. Partial responders in the 0.1-3.0 mg/kg groups had among the lowest normalized peripheral clonal expansion, especially among CD8+ T cells.

Patients with a history of autoimmune disease or receiving systemic immunosuppression were excluded from the trial. Peripheral blood for TCR sequencing was collected from all dose cohorts at baseline, on cycle 4 day 1, and on cycle 7 day 1. The samples were taken from a phase I, first-in-human, multicenter, open-label dose-escalation trial of ivuxolimab. Adults with locally advanced or metastatic melanoma, renal cell carcinoma, hepatocellular carcinoma or head and neck squamous cell carcinoma were enrolled in the trial. Before TCR sequencing, CD4+ T cells and CD8+ T cells from peripheral blood were sorted into separate populations. For sequencing of the TCRbeta CDR3 region, genomic DNA was extracted from the sorted cells. TCRbeta CDR3 regions were sequenced using the immunoSEQ Assay. Not all clones reach the TCRdb copy of this immuneACCESS table, which keeps in-frame sequences only. Checked studies attribute under half of the gap to unresolved V genes and leave the rest unexplained. The sample data list about 72,000 clones, and over 75% of these were observed just once. 5% of the sample is in the top ten clones.

Comments on this clone: Its antigen is still unknown. Base qualities are missing; no much larger clone stands one base away.

The TCR sequence derives from an adult with an advanced solid tumor such as melanoma, head and neck, liver or kidney cancer. Sequencing was performed on CD4+ or CD8+ T cells sorted from blood, taken in a trial of the OX40 agonist ivuxolimab.

The CDR3 corresponds to CASSGSIGSYNSPLHF. The DNA reads TGTGCCAGCAGCGGAAGCATAGGCTCCTATAATTCACCCCTCCACTTT. The V gene is TRBV5-4 and the J gene is TRBJ1-6; the D gene cannot be named for sure. From the cysteine through the phenylalanine, the CDR3 covers 16 amino acids. The read is trimmed to its CDR3 DNA, 48 bases read in frame from base 1. The CDR1 and CDR2 encoded by the germline V gene (reference sequence) are SGHNT and YYREEE. The trim is 4 bases for V and 0 bases for J, with a gap of 11 bases between the germline ends.